This T cell receptor beta chain was profiled in a study of T cells after yellow fever vaccination. At the level of the study: The SMART-Seq v4 Ultra Low Input method served to prepare the low-cell-number fractions. Study findings and constraints: Researchers noted that a small share of clonotypes showed up in both CD4 and CD8 compartments. Contamination of FACS-sorted repertoires by abundant clonotypes from the bulk population could occur.

Template-switching 5'RACE yielded the TCR cDNA; a universal primer site and UMIs were added in the process. TCRdb reanalysed the 5' RACE reads using MiXCR and keeps one entry per CDR3 protein. The sample yields some 600,000 distinct CDR3 sequences, about 12% seen once. This clonotype was seen only a few times. What it binds is not known. The clonotype originates from a man younger than 45 who received the YFV17D yellow fever vaccine. Sequenced here: PBMCs, sampled on the day of the yellow fever booster vaccination.

The CDR3 DNA sequence: TGCAGTGCTAGAGATTCGGGGCAGTTCTCCTACAATGAGCAGTTCTTC. As protein: CSARDSGQFSYNEQFF. J is TRBJ2-1 and V is TRBV20-1; D is tentatively TRBD1 or TRBD2 (5 bases each). Germline loops: CDR1 DFQATT, CDR2 SNEGSKA (reference sequence). The CDR3 is 16 amino acids. V was pared by 0 bases and J by 0 bases, with 12 bases between.